The T cell receptor beta chain under discussion was sequenced for a study of shared clonotypes between healthy human individuals. Every contributor of samples was a Caucasian grown-up residing in Nashville, Tennessee. Points on this clone: Other nucleotide sequences from this sample produce the same CDR3.

The CDR3 consists of 14 residues. The trim removed 5 bases at V and 5 bases at J, leaving 7 bases unmatched. Germline V gene lookup returns CDR1 SGHTA and CDR2 FQGNSA. Produced via immunoSEQ multiplex PCR; TCRdb's table is partial and in-frame only. The table shows under 2,500,000 clones, with almost 96% occurring only once. This TCR was recovered from a young man in good health. The specimen was naive CD4+ T cells sorted from blood. Stated subset: CD45RA+ positively selected. The chain carries TRBV7-2 and TRBJ1-2; 8 bases fit TRBD1. The CDR3 nucleotides are TGTGCCAGCAGCCCCGGGACAGGATCATATGGCTACACCTTC. Residues: CASSPGTGSYGYTF. The full variable domain, completed using reference TRBV7-2 and TRBJ1-2, is GAGVSQSPSNKVTEKGKDVELRCDPISGHTALYWYRQSLGQGLEFLIYFQGNSAPDKSGLPSDRFSAERTGGSVSTLTIQRTQQEDSAVYLCASSPGTGSYGYTFGSGTRLTVV.